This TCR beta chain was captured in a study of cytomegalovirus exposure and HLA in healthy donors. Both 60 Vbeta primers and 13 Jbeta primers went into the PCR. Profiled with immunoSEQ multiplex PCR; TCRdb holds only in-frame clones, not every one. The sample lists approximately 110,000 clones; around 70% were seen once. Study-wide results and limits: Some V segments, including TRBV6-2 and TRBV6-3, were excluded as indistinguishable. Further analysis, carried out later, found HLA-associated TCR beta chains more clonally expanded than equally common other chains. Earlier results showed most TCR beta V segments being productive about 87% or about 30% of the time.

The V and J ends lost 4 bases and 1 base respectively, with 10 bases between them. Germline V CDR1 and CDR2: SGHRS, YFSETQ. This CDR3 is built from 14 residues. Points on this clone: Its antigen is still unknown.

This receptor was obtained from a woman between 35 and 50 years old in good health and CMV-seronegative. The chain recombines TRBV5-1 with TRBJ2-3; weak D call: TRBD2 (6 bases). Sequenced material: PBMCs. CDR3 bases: TGCGCCAGCAGCCGGGACTCGGGCACAGATACGCAGTATTTT. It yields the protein CASSRDSGTDTQYF. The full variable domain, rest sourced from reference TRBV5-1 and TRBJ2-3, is KAGVTQTPRYLIKTRGQQVTLSCSPISGHRSVSWYQQTPGQGLQFLFEYFSETQRNKGNFPGRFSGRQFSNSRSEMNVSTLELGDSALYLCASSRDSGTDTQYFGPGTRLTVL.